These 28 T cell receptor beta chains were all obtained from the same sample, sequenced in a study of blood T cell repertoires in COVID-19. Repertoires were generated with immunoSEQ multiplex PCR, while TCRdb's copy carries only in-frame clones and drops some. The data show tens of thousands of clones, with under 90% seen just once and roughly 1.5% held by the top ten. Sequencing input: peripheral blood. All receptors derive from a human donor with active COVID-19. The donor label of this sample is uncertain.

The genes are TRBV4-3 and TRBJ2-1; a weak D match, TRBD2 (7 bases). The CDR3 is 16 amino acids. The germline V gene encodes CDR1 LGHNA and CDR2 YSLEER. Trimming took off 0 bases at V and 9 bases at J, with 18 bases between the two ends. The CDR3: CASSQDAWGGGREQFF. CDR3 in DNA: TGCGCCAGCAGCCAAGATGCGTGGGGAGGGGGGCGTGAGCAGTTCTTC.

This clone has ten or more counts. This sequence joins TRBV6-6 and TRBJ2-1; D possibly corresponds to TRBD2 (6 bases). From germline, CDR1 is MNHNY and CDR2 SVGAGI (reference sequence). V gave up 8 bases and J gave up 5 bases, with 13 bases separating them. CDR3 length: 13 residues. CDR3: CASGAGPNNEQFF. The CDR3 nucleotides are TGTGCCAGCGGGGCGGGGCCAAACAATGAGCAGTTCTTC.

This sequence joins TRBV5-1 and TRBJ2-5; D call uncertain. The CDR3 runs 16 residues. Germline CDR1 and CDR2: SGHRS and YFSETQ. Trimming shortened V by 0 bases and J by 5 bases, and 17 bases separated the two germline ends. As DNA, the CDR3 is TGCGCCAGCAGCTTGGGAGGCCGGGTCCGATGGGAGACCCAGTACTTC. The encoded protein is CASSLGGRVRWETQYF.

The chain carries TRBV10-3 and TRBJ2-7; 11 bases align to TRBD2. Trimming cost V 6 bases and J 4 bases; bases outside gene matches: 2. The CDR3 extends over 13 amino acids. CDR1 and CDR2 from the germline V gene are ENHRY and SYGVKD. The CDR3 reads CAIRGLAGYEQYF. CDR3 nucleotides: TGTGCCATCAGAGGACTAGCGGGTTACGAGCAGTACTTC.

This chain joins TRBV5-1 and TRBJ1-2; weak D call: TRBD1 (6 bases). This CDR3 region has 15 residues. Trimming removed 5 bases from V and 2 bases from J, with 16 bases in between. In germline, CDR1 is SGHRS, CDR2 YFSETQ. The CDR3 protein is CASRATDRTNYGYTF. For the CDR3, the DNA is TGCGCCAGCAGAGCTACAGACAGGACCAACTATGGCTACACCTTC.

This clone appeared once. The chain links TRBV7-9 to TRBJ2-3, with 9 bases lining up with TRBD1. The germline V gene has CDR1 SEHNR and CDR2 FQNEAQ (reference sequence). The V segment lost 6 bases and the J segment 5 bases; nucleotides outside the gene matches: 9. The CDR3 length is 15 residues. Here the CDR3 reads CASREQGALGDTQYF. The CDR3 coding sequence is TGTGCCAGCAGAGAACAGGGGGCGCTTGGAGATACGCAGTATTTT.

This sequence joins TRBV28 and TRBJ1-6; D unresolved. Germline V gene data show CDR1 as MDHEN and CDR2 as SYDVKM. The CDR3 length is 14 residues. Trimming stripped 8 bases from V and 0 bases from J, with 8 bases between. CDR3 in DNA: TGTGCCAGCCGAATGAGCTCCTATAATTCACCCCTCCACTTT. Translation: CASRMSSYNSPLHF. The complete variable domain, with remaining parts taken from reference TRBV28 and TRBJ1-6, reads DVKVTQSSRYLVKRTGEKVFLECVQDMDHENMFWYRQDPGLGLRLIYFSYDVKMKEKGDIPEGYSVSREKKERFSLILESASTNQTSMYLCASRMSSYNSPLHFGNGTRLTVT.

The V and J genes are TRBV14 and TRBJ2-3, with D perhaps matching TRBD2 (5 bases). Looked up from germline, CDR1 is SGHDN and CDR2 is FVKESK. With 4 bases removed from V and 2 bases from J, the gap between germline ends came to 7 bases. CDR3 length equals 13 residues. The CDR3 sequence: CASSLDFTDTQYF. The CDR3 DNA follows: TGTGCCAGCAGCCTGGACTTCACAGATACGCAGTATTTT. Looking up the rest from reference TRBV14 and TRBJ2-3 gives the full variable domain: EAGVTQFPSHSVIEKGQTVTLRCDPISGHDNLYWYRRVMGKEIKFLLHFVKESKQDESGMPNNRFLAERTGGTYSTLKVQPAELEDSGVYFCASSLDFTDTQYFGPGTRLTVL.

This clone has a single count. This chain links TRBV30 with TRBJ1-1; 7 nucleotides align to TRBD1. The ends lost 1 base at V and 3 bases at J; junction bases unmatched: 14. Germline-derived CDR1 and CDR2 are GTSNPN and SVGIG (reference sequence). The CDR3 totals 17 residues. In DNA form, the CDR3 reads TGTGCCTGGAGTGAGCCGGGACAGACCCCGGCGGACACTGAAGCTTTCTTT. It codes for CAWSEPGQTPADTEAFF. Full variable domain (outside the CDR3, taken from reference TRBV30 and TRBJ1-1): SQTIHQWPATLVQPVGSPLSLECTVEGTSNPNLYWYRQAAGRGLQLLFYSVGIGQISSEVPQNLSASRPQDRQFILSSKKLLLSDSGFYLCAWSEPGQTPADTEAFFGQGTRLTVV.

The gene calls are TRBV4-1 and TRBJ1-1; TRBD1 might be the D (6 bases). This CDR3 comprises 18 residues. Germline-derived CDR1 and CDR2 are MGHRA and YSYEKL. V was trimmed by 1 base and J by 4 bases, leaving 22 bases between them. In DNA form, the CDR3 reads TGCGCCAGCAGCCAAGCTCTAGGACAGATTGAACGCGCCACTGAAGCTTTCTTT. Translated: CASSQALGQIERATEAFF.

This clone was picked up one time. The chain recombines TRBV5-1 with TRBJ1-2; TRBD1 matches at 11 bases. This CDR3 region has 15 residues. Unmatched junction bases numbered 4, after V lost 3 bases and J lost 3 bases. Germline V gene lookup returns CDR1 SGHRS and CDR2 YFSETQ. CDR3 DNA sequence: TGCGCCAGCAGCTGGGACAGGGGGGGAGACTATGGCTACACCTTC. Its protein is CASSWDRGGDYGYTF.

The J gene is TRBJ2-2, the V gene TRBV4-3; 9 nucleotides align to TRBD1. J was trimmed by 5 bases and V by 3 bases; bases with no gene match: 7. Germline-derived CDR1 and CDR2 are LGHNA and YSLEER. The CDR3 contains 16 residues. In DNA, the CDR3 is TGCGCCAGCAGCCACAAACGGGACAGGGATACCGGGGAGCTGTTTTTT. Amino acids: CASSHKRDRDTGELFF.

The rearrangement links TRBV12-3 or TRBV12-4 to TRBJ2-1; D ambiguous. V shed 3 bases and J shed 9 bases, with 6 bases lying between them. The CDR3 contains 11 residues. CDR3 loop: CASSFPGEQFF. The CDR3 nucleotides read TGTGCCAGCAGTTTTCCGGGTGAGCAGTTCTTC.

CDR3 residues: CASSEAGTDTGELFF. The CDR3 DNA sequence: TGCGCCAGCAGTGAGGCTGGGACAGACACCGGGGAGCTGTTTTTT. The chain recombines TRBV10-2 with TRBJ2-2; 7 bases agree with TRBD1. Germline V gene lookup returns CDR1 WSHSY and CDR2 SAAADI. The length of the CDR3 is 15 residues. V was pared by 2 bases and J by 3 bases, with 3 bases of the junction left unmatched.

This chain connects TRBV28 to TRBJ2-7, with TRBD1 identical over 8 bases. The junction had 6 bases not matched to a gene; V was cut back by 5 bases and J by 3 bases. Germline V CDR1 and CDR2: MDHEN, SYDVKM. The CDR3 is 14 amino acids. The CDR3 nucleotides are TGTGCCAGCAGTCCAGGGGGCGCATACTACGAGCAGTACTTC. Protein sequence: CASSPGGAYYEQYF.

The chain couples TRBV19 to TRBJ2-7, with D perhaps matching TRBD1 (6 bases). The CDR3 has 16 amino acids. Germline V gene lookup returns CDR1 LNHDA and CDR2 SQIVND (reference sequence). Trimming left V 3 bases short and J 1 base short, with 16 bases between. The CDR3 DNA follows: TGTGCCAGTAGTATGGGGACCGGGACATCATCCTACGAGCAGTACTTC. Translating it yields CASSMGTGTSSYEQYF.

The chain has TRBV7-2 and TRBJ2-3, with a weak D call TRBD2 (5 bases). V was cut by 3 bases and J by 1 base, with 14 bases left in between. The CDR3 runs to 16 residues. Looked up from germline, CDR1 is SGHTA and CDR2 is FQGNSA. The CDR3 loop reads CASSFASGLRTDTQYF. CDR3 nucleotides: TGTGCCAGCAGCTTTGCCAGCGGCCTTCGCACAGATACGCAGTATTTT.

The gene calls are TRBV27 and TRBJ2-7; 9 positions match TRBD1. The CDR3 extends over 18 amino acids. V dropped 2 bases and J dropped 1; count of bases not matched to a gene: 12. Germline V gene data show CDR1 as MNHEY and CDR2 as SMNVEV (reference sequence). Here the CDR3 reads CASSLMSRRGTGSYEQYF. The CDR3 DNA is TGTGCCAGCAGTTTAATGTCCAGGCGTGGGACAGGGTCCTACGAGCAGTACTTC.

This clone was detected a few times. This chain links TRBV7-2 with TRBJ1-5; tentatively, D is TRBD1 (5 bases). The CDR3 sequence is 13 residues long. CDR1 and CDR2 (germline): SGHTA, FQGNSA. Trimming took off 1 base at V and 5 bases at J, with 6 bases between the two ends. The CDR3 reads CASSLVRDQPQHF. The CDR3 nucleotides read TGTGCCAGCAGCTTAGTCAGGGATCAGCCCCAGCATTTT.

The chain combines TRBV10-3 with TRBJ2-1; 9 bases are a match to TRBD2. J was trimmed by 8 bases and V by 5 bases; bases with no gene match: 13. Per the germline V gene, CDR1 is ENHRY and CDR2 is SYGVKD. The CDR3 extends over 16 amino acids. The chain's CDR3 is CAISSAGGLRIHEQFF. DNA of the CDR3: TGTGCCATCAGTTCGGCGGGGGGGCTTCGTATCCATGAGCAGTTCTTC.

The J gene is TRBJ2-3, the V gene TRBV5-4; TRBD2 aligns across 8 bases. The germline CDR1 and CDR2 sequences are SGHNT and YYREEE (reference sequence). The junction had 0 bases not matched to a gene; V was cut back by 2 bases and J by 1 base. The CDR3 has 14 amino acids. The CDR3 protein is CASSFGGGTDTQYF. For the CDR3, the DNA is TGTGCCAGCAGCTTCGGGGGGGGCACAGATACGCAGTATTTT.

The J gene is TRBJ2-7, the V gene TRBV4-3, with D perhaps TRBD1 (7 bases). Trimming shortened V by 3 bases and J by 5 bases, and 17 bases separated the two germline ends. The CDR3 consists of 15 residues. CDR1 and CDR2 from the germline V gene are LGHNA and YSLEER. The CDR3 DNA reads as TGCGCCAGCAGCCAGGAGCAGGGGGGTTTGCACGAGCAGTACTTC. Translated, it gives CASSQEQGGLHEQYF.

The chain employs TRBV11-2 and TRBJ2-5; D not resolved. CDR3 length: 13 residues. V was cut by 1 base and J by 5 bases, with 8 bases left in between. Germline V gene lookup returns CDR1 SGHAT and CDR2 FQNNGV. In nucleotides, the CDR3 is TGTGCCAGCAGCTTAGTTACGGTGGAGACCCAGTACTTC. Translation gives CASSLVTVETQYF.

The genes are TRBV4-3 and TRBJ1-1, with 9 bases identical to TRBD1. V lost 3 bases to trimming and J lost 1 base; unmatched junction nucleotides: 12. The CDR3 consists of 18 residues. The germline CDR1 and CDR2 sequences are LGHNA and YSLEER. The CDR3 coding sequence is TGCGCCAGCAGCCAGGCACCCTGGCTGGGACAGGGGAACACTGAAGCTTTCTTT. Translating gives CASSQAPWLGQGNTEAFF.

For this clone: In the same sample, other DNA sequences code for this CDR3. CDR3 sequence reads: CASSRGLAYEQYF. In DNA form, the CDR3 reads TGTGCCAGCAGCCGCGGACTAGCCTACGAGCAGTACTTC. V usage is TRBV6-2 or TRBV6-3 and J usage is TRBJ2-7, with TRBD2 matching over 7 bases. Germline V CDR1 and CDR2: MNHEY, SVGEGT. J lost 2 bases, V lost 6 bases, and 4 bases had no gene match. The CDR3 covers 13 residues.

This rearrangement joins TRBV19 to TRBJ1-2, with a weak D call TRBD1 (5 bases). Germline V lookup: CDR1 LNHDA, CDR2 SQIVND (reference sequence). Trimming took 7 bases from V and 1 from J, leaving 13 bases between them. The CDR3 contains 14 residues. The CDR3 spells CASTLMGGNYGYTF. CDR3 nucleotides: TGTGCCAGTACCCTGATGGGGGGTAACTATGGCTACACCTTC.

The chain combines TRBV28 with TRBJ2-5, with 7 bases identical to TRBD2. From germline, CDR1 is MDHEN and CDR2 SYDVKM. The CDR3 runs to 13 residues. Trimming took 5 bases from V and 3 from J; bases not matched to a gene: 3. This chain's CDR3 is CASSEAGEETQYF. The CDR3 nucleotides read TGTGCCAGCAGTGAGGCGGGGGAAGAGACCCAGTACTTC. Supplemented by reference TRBV28 and TRBJ2-5, the full variable domain reads DVKVTQSSRYLVKRTGEKVFLECVQDMDHENMFWYRQDPGLGLRLIYFSYDVKMKEKGDIPEGYSVSREKKERFSLILESASTNQTSMYLCASSEAGEETQYFGPGTRLLVL.

The V gene is TRBV6-5, the J gene TRBJ1-5; D uncertain. CDR3 length: 14 amino acids. Trimming took off 2 bases at V and 0 bases at J, with 5 bases between the two ends. CDR1 is MNHEY, CDR2 SVGAGI, per germline. The CDR3 DNA follows: TGTGCCAGCAGTTACAGCTATAGCAATCAGCCCCAGCATTTT. Its protein product is CASSYSYSNQPQHF.